These 5 T cell receptor beta chains were sequenced from one sample in a study of blood T cells in healthy people across ages. Primed by a sample-barcoded 5' primer and a J-beta primer mix, a second PCR proceeded for about 7 to 12 cycles. TCRdb used MiXCR to reprocess the 5' RACE reads, holding one entry per CDR3 protein. The sample shows 1.5 million to 2 million distinct CDR3 sequences, roughly 30% of them seen only once. Material for sequencing was blood. Receptor source: a woman in her twenties or thirties in good health.

This clonotype has only a few counts. The rearrangement links TRBV20-1 to TRBJ1-5; a possible D gene is TRBD1 (5 bases). The V gene lost 0 bases and the J gene lost 3 bases, with 6 bases spanning the gap. CDR1 DFQATT and CDR2 SNEGSKA come from the germline V gene (reference sequence). CDR3 length equals 13 residues. This CDR3 is CSARDGTNQPQHF. The CDR3 bases are TGCAGTGCTAGAGATGGGACCAATCAGCCCCAGCATTTT.

The chain couples TRBV11-2 to TRBJ2-5; possibly TRBD2 for D (7 bases). CDR1 SGHAT and CDR2 FQNNGV come from the germline V gene. The ends were cut back, 5 bases at V and 5 bases at J, with 24 bases in the middle. The CDR3 is 17 amino acids. The CDR3 DNA sequence: TGTGCCAGCAGCAGGGGGTCGGAAGGCGGGGGAAGTGAGACCCAGTACTTC. Translating gives CASSRGSEGGGSETQYF. The variable domain in full, with the rest retrieved from reference TRBV11-2 and TRBJ2-5, is EAGVAQSPRYKIIEKRQSVAFWCNPISGHATLYWYQQILGQGPKLLIQFQNNGVVDDSQLPKDRFSAERLKGVDSTLKIQPAKLEDSAVYLCASSRGSEGGGSETQYFGPGTRLLVL.

The sample holds one count of this clonotype. This chain uses TRBV5-1 with TRBJ2-2, with D uncertain. The CDR3 length is 14 residues. V shed 1 base and J shed 7 bases, with 11 bases lying between them. The germline gives CDR1 SGHRS, CDR2 YFSETQ. The CDR3 spells CASSLFEANGELFF. DNA for the CDR3: TGCGCCAGCAGCTTGTTCGAGGCGAACGGGGAGCTGTTTTTT.

This clonotype was recorded many times. This sequence joins TRBV20-1 and TRBJ2-7; the D gene is possibly TRBD1 (6 bases). V lost 0 bases to trimming and J lost 7 bases, with 28 bases between them. CDR1 is DFQATT and CDR2 is SNEGSKA in the germline V gene (reference sequence). CDR3 length: 18 amino acids. DNA for the CDR3: TGCAGTGCTAGAGATGACCTCGCTCTGGACAGCCTCCTTGGGGAGCAGTACTTC. Its translation: CSARDDLALDSLLGEQYF.

Note on this clonotype: Its ends do not fully match the called genes, so a read error is possible. The chain uses TRBV18 and TRBJ1-1; 8 bases are shared with TRBD1. This CDR3 comprises 14 residues. Germline assignment: CDR1 KGHSH and CDR2 LQKENI. DNA of the CDR3: TGTGCCGGCTCACAGGACAGGGTGGGCCCTGAAGCTTTCTTT. This sequence encodes CAGSQDRVGPEAFF.